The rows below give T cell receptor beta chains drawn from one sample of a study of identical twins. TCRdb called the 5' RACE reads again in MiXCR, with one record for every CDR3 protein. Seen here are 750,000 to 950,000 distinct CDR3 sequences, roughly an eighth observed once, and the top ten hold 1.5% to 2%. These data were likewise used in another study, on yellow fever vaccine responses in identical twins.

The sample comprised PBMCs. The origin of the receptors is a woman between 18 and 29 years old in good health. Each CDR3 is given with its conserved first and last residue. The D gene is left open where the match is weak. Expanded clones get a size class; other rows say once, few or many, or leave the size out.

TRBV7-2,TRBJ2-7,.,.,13,CASSFRGVYEQYF,TGTGCCAGCAGCTTTAGGGGGGTCTACGAGCAGTACTTC
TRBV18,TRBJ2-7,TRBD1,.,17,CASSTVPGQGYNTMQYF,TGTGCCAGCTCAACCGTCCCGGGACAGGGATACAATACGATGCAGTACTTC
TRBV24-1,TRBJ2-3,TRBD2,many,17,CATSDLTSGTITDTQYF,TGTGCCACCAGTGATCTAACTAGCGGGACGATCACAGATACGCAGTATTTT
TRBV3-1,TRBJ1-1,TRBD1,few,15,CASSPTGTLNTEAFF,TGTGCCAGCAGCCCGACAGGGACCTTGAACACTGAAGCTTTCTTT
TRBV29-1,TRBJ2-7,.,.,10,CSAVDYEQYF,TGCAGCGCCGTAGACTACGAGCAGTACTTC
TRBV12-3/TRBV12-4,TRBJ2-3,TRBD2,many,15,CASSLGGRSTDTQYF,TGTGCCAGCAGTTTAGGCGGGAGGAGCACAGATACGCAGTATTTT
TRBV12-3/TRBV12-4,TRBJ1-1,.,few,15,CASSSAGTMNTEAFF,TGTGCCAGCAGTTCTGCTGGTACGATGAACACTGAAGCTTTCTTT
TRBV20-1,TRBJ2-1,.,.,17,CSATRERTGESYNEQFF,TGCAGTGCTACTCGGGAACGGACGGGGGAGTCGTACAATGAGCAGTTCTTC
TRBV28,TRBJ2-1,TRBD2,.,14,CASSLGLEHNEQFF,TGTGCCAGCAGTTTAGGACTAGAGCACAATGAGCAGTTCTTC
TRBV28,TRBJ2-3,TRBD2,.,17,CASSPLAEEGLTDTQYF,TGTGCCAGCAGTCCCCTAGCGGAGGAGGGGCTCACAGATACGCAGTATTTT
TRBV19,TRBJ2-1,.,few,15,CASSKGTGSYNEQFF,TGTGCCAGTAGCAAAGGTACGGGCTCCTACAATGAGCAGTTCTTC
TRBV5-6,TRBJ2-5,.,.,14,CASSLGLEGETQYF,TGTGCCAGCAGCTTGGGGTTGGAGGGAGAGACCCAGTACTTC
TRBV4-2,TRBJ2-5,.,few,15,CASSQEVGGFETQYF,TGTGCCAGCAGCCAAGAAGTTGGGGGGTTCGAGACCCAGTACTTC
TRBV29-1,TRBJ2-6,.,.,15,CSVESYRDGANVLTF,TGCAGCGTTGAATCCTACAGGGACGGGGCCAACGTCCTGACTTTC
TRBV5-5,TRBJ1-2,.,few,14,CASSLEPSNYGYTF,TGTGCCAGCAGCTTGGAGCCGTCTAACTATGGCTACACCTTC
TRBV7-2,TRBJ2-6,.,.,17,CASSPHGTISGANVLTF,TGTGCCAGCAGCCCCCACGGCACGATCTCTGGGGCCAACGTCCTGACTTTC
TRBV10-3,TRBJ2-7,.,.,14,CAISESGTAYEQYF,TGTGCCATCAGTGAATCCGGGACTGCCTACGAGCAGTACTTC
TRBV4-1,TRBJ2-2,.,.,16,CASSQGETSITGELFF,TGCGCCAGCAGCCAAGGCGAGACTAGTATAACCGGGGAGCTGTTTTTT
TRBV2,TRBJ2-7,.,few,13,CASSDAPLYEQYF,TGTGCCAGCAGTGATGCCCCGCTATACGAGCAGTACTTC
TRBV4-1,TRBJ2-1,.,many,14,CASSPRSRPVEQFF,TGCGCCAGCAGCCCTCGTTCAAGACCGGTGGAGCAGTTCTTC
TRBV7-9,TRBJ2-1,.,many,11,CAPGGLNEQFF,TGTGCTCCAGGGGGGCTCAATGAGCAGTTCTTC
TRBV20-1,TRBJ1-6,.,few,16,CSARDIGDTINSPLHF,TGCAGTGCTAGAGATATAGGGGACACGATAAATTCACCCCTCCACTTT
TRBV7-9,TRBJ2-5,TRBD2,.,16,CASSSSLAGERETQYF,TGTGCCAGCAGCTCGTCACTAGCGGGAGAGAGAGAGACCCAGTACTTC
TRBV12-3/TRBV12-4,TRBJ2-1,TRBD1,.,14,CASSPGQGLHEQFF,TGTGCCAGCAGTCCGGGACAGGGGCTTCATGAGCAGTTCTTC
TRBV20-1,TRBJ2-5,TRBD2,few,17,CSARDRASGRGLKTQYF,TGCAGTGCTAGAGATCGGGCTAGCGGGAGGGGTTTAAAGACCCAGTACTTC
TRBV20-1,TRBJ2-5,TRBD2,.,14,CSARASGEQETQYF,TGCAGTGCTAGAGCTAGCGGGGAACAAGAGACCCAGTACTTC
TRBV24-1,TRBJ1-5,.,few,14,CATSGKISNQPQHF,TGTGCCACCAGCGGGAAAATTAGCAATCAGCCCCAGCATTTT
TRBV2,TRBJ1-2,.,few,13,CASSRQDNYGYTF,TGTGCCAGCAGTCGACAAGACAACTATGGCTACACCTTC
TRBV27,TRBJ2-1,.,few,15,CASSSPLARYNEQFF,TGTGCCAGCAGTTCCCCGCTAGCGAGGTACAATGAGCAGTTCTTC
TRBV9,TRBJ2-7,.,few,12,CATGKTRYEQYF,TGTGCCACCGGGAAGACGCGCTACGAGCAGTACTTC